A selection of T cell receptor beta chains follows, all from one sample in a study of cytomegalovirus exposure and HLA in healthy donors. Produced via immunoSEQ multiplex PCR; TCRdb's table is partial and in-frame only. The table includes 210,000 or so clones, 60% to 85% detected once. Sequenced input: PBMCs. The receptors were sampled from a man between 40 and 49 years old in good health and CMV-seronegative. Both conserved end residues are part of each CDR3. D genes are given only for firm matches.

TRBV5-1,.,CASSLTWRGANTGELFF
TRBV19,.,CASMAAGTLNTEAFF
TRBV6-6,TRBD2,CASSQGTSGDYNEQFF
TRBV11-2,.,CASSLRLAPAGTQYF
TRBV7-9,.,CASSPGEVSNQPQHF
TRBV7-9,.,CASSLGGQGYGYTF
TRBV29-1,TRBD2,CSVELGKGLPTNEQFF
TRBV9,.,CASSTAGYGYTF
TRBV5-1,TRBD2,CASSLQPSGGSYEQYF
TRBV7-2,.,CASSPRSGLGDTQYF
TRBV5-1,.,CASSLAVSGNTIYF
TRBV27,.,CASSFSGRGTEAFF
TRBV10-3,.,CAISESPGLRNTIYF
TRBV9,TRBD1,CASSTLDRGTDTQYF
TRBV5-1,TRBD1,CASSEGDRGVRETQYF